This entry describes one T cell receptor beta chain. The target antigen is unknown. These data belong to a study of post-analysis software for immune sequencing data. Study observations and caveats: Strong co-clustering by F measure linked samples that shared a preparation batch. Higher frequency in patients than in controls was seen for five TRBV segments, with TRBV5-6, TRBV5-1 and TRBV20-1 among them.

Unique molecular identifiers had been added to the TCR beta cDNA libraries. A single record per CDR3 protein comes from TCRdb applying MiXCR to the PCR reads. The table has roughly 800,000 distinct CDR3 sequences, roughly 46% seen once. Trimming took off 1 base at V and 5 bases at J, with 15 bases between the two ends. The CDR3 consists of 16 residues. Germline CDR1 is LGHNA and CDR2 is YSLEER. The specimen sequenced was blood. The chain joins TRBV4-3 to TRBJ2-1; possibly TRBD1 for D (5 bases). The receptor was isolated from a girl between 10 and 17 years old with multiple sclerosis. Here the CDR3 reads CASSQVIRMGHNEQFF. CDR3 sequence (DNA): TGCGCCAGCAGCCAAGTTATCAGGATGGGGCACAATGAGCAGTTCTTC.